This entry lists 21 T cell receptor beta chains sequenced from one sample in a study of T cells in Graves' hyperthyroidism and ophthalmopathy. TCR beta CDR3 region amplification was performed from RNA transcripts. HTBI primers drove first-round RT-PCR of the TCR CDR3. Using its own MiXCR run on the multiplex PCR reads, TCRdb lists one record per CDR3 protein. The repertoire includes about 280,000 distinct CDR3 sequences, approximately 26% of them detected once, and 25% to 30% sits in the top ten. The source material was blood. The receptors originated from a man aged 40-49 years with Graves' hyperthyroidism that later progressed to Graves' ophthalmopathy.

In this sample, this clonotype turned up many times. CDR3 amino acids: CASSRYTVGYTF. The CDR3 bases are TGTGCCAGCAGCCGTTACACCGTTGGCTACACCTTC. The V gene is TRBV3-1, the J gene TRBJ1-2; D unresolved. Trimming took 4 bases from V and 7 from J, leaving 10 bases between them. Per the germline V gene, CDR1 is LGHDT and CDR2 is YNNKEL (reference sequence). The CDR3 loop spans 12 amino acids.

At least ten counts were recorded for this clonotype. The chain recombines TRBV29-1 with TRBJ1-1; D possibly corresponds to TRBD1 (6 bases). The CDR3 extends over 14 amino acids. Germline assignment: CDR1 SQVTM and CDR2 ANQGSEA. Trimming removed 3 bases at V and 4 bases at J, with 15 bases between. The CDR3: CSVDLGGRGTEAFF. In nucleotides, the CDR3 is TGCAGCGTTGATCTGGGGGGGCGAGGCACTGAAGCTTTCTTT.

The rearrangement links TRBV2 to TRBJ1-2, with a tentative D call TRBD1 (6 bases). The CDR3 extends over 13 amino acids. The V end was cut by 10 bases, the J end by 2 bases, with 14 bases between. Germline CDR1 SNHLY, CDR2 FYNNEI. The CDR3 DNA follows: TGTGCCATTGGACCACAGGGAAACTATGGCTACACCTTC. Its translation: CAIGPQGNYGYTF.

Ten or more counts support this clonotype. V usage is TRBV20-1 and J usage is TRBJ2-3; TRBD2 matches 8 bases. The CDR3 covers 16 residues. CDR1 and CDR2 from the germline V gene are DFQATT and SNEGSKA (reference sequence). V lost 3 bases, J lost 3 bases, and 11 bases stayed unmatched. The CDR3 region is CSASDSSQRGTDTQYF. For the CDR3, the DNA is TGCAGTGCTAGTGATTCGTCTCAGCGGGGGACAGATACGCAGTATTTT.

The sample holds many counts of this clonotype. The chain recombines TRBV20-1 with TRBJ2-5, with D hard to call. This CDR3 spans 11 amino acids. V was cut by 3 bases and J by 5 bases, with 7 bases left in between. Per the germline V gene, CDR1 is DFQATT and CDR2 is SNEGSKA (reference sequence). CDR3 nucleotide sequence: TGCAGTGCTAGTCGTTTGGAGACCCAGTACTTC. It is translated as CSASRLETQYF.

This clonotype was detected many times. J is TRBJ2-7 and V is TRBV18; D is possibly TRBD1 or TRBD2 (7 bases each). The CDR3 spans 15 residues. Germline CDR1 is KGHSH and CDR2 is LQKENI. Trimming stripped 6 bases from V and 1 base from J, with 16 bases between. CDR3 protein: CASSQGGLASYEQYF. Written as DNA, the CDR3 is TGTGCCAGCTCCCAGGGGGGGCTGGCTTCCTACGAGCAGTACTTC.

The chain uses TRBV24-1 and TRBJ1-2, with D unresolved. Germline CDR1 KGHDR, CDR2 SFDVKD. This CDR3 region has 13 residues. Trimming took off 6 bases at V and 2 bases at J, with 9 bases between the two ends. The CDR3 DNA reads as TGTGCCACCAGTAAGTCAAGAAACTATGGCTACACCTTC. It yields the protein CATSKSRNYGYTF.

This clonotype was counted many times. This chain connects TRBV5-4 to TRBJ2-7, with 9 bases lining up with TRBD2. Germline assignment: CDR1 SGHNT and CDR2 YYREEE (reference sequence). The CDR3 extends over 15 amino acids. V lost 0 bases to trimming and J lost 3 bases; unmatched junction nucleotides: 4. CDR3 sequence (DNA): TGTGCCAGCAGCTTGGGAGCGGGGGGCCTCTACGAGCAGTACTTC. Translating it yields CASSLGAGGLYEQYF.

This clonotype was observed at least ten times. The chain links TRBV20-1 to TRBJ1-1; D might be TRBD1 (6 bases). V lost 7 bases and J lost 8, with 23 bases in between. There are 14 residues in the CDR3. Per the germline V gene, CDR1 is DFQATT and CDR2 is SNEGSKA (reference sequence). CDR3 in DNA: TGCAGTGTCGGGGGTAGAGGACAGCAGAAGGAAGCTTTCTTT. Protein: CSVGGRGQQKEAFF.

V is TRBV20-1 and J is TRBJ2-5; no definite D call. The CDR3 totals 10 residues. The ends were cut back, 3 bases at V and 5 bases at J, with 4 bases in the middle. CDR1 is DFQATT and CDR2 is SNEGSKA in the germline V gene (reference sequence). Here the CDR3 reads CSASTETQYF. In DNA form, the CDR3 reads TGCAGTGCTAGTACGGAGACCCAGTACTTC.

At least ten counts were recorded for this clonotype. The V gene is TRBV5-1, the J gene TRBJ1-2; a weak D match, TRBD1 (6 bases). The CDR3 spans 14 residues. Trimming shortened V by 4 bases and J by 2 bases, and 12 bases separated the two germline ends. Germline V gene data show CDR1 as SGHRS and CDR2 as YFSETQ. The CDR3 region has the DNA TGCGCCAGCAGCGTCCGGACAGAGAACTATGGCTACACCTTC. Translating gives CASSVRTENYGYTF.

The DNA for the CDR3 is TGTGCCAGCAGTTACGGACTTGGGGGCAATCAGCCCCAGCATTTT. Its translation is CASSYGLGGNQPQHF. The chain uses TRBV6-5 and TRBJ1-5; D is ambiguous. The germline V gene encodes CDR1 MNHEY and CDR2 SVGAGI. Trimming removed 2 bases at V and 2 bases at J, with 10 bases between. The CDR3 extends over 15 amino acids.

This clonotype was counted many times. The J gene is TRBJ2-7, the V gene TRBV20-1; 13 bases are a match to TRBD2. J lost 2 bases, V lost 5 bases, and 9 bases had no gene match. In germline, CDR1 is DFQATT, CDR2 SNEGSKA (reference sequence). The CDR3 covers 16 residues. The CDR3 bases are TGCAGTGCTGGGACTAGCGGGAAAGCTGTGACCTACGAGCAGTACTTC. It encodes CSAGTSGKAVTYEQYF.

This clonotype was recorded many times. The genes are TRBV29-1 and TRBJ1-1, with D unresolved. The germline gives CDR1 SQVTM, CDR2 ANQGSEA. This CDR3 is 13 amino acids long. With 5 bases removed from V and 0 bases from J, the gap between germline ends came to 10 bases. In DNA, the CDR3 is TGCAGCGTTAGTCCGGGGTTGAACACTGAAGCTTTCTTT. It is translated as CSVSPGLNTEAFF.

This clonotype came up many times. The chain employs TRBV6-2 or TRBV6-3 and TRBJ1-3, with D hard to call. Trimming left V 5 bases short and J 3 bases short, with 8 bases between. The germline gives CDR1 MNHEY, CDR2 SVGEGT. The CDR3 is made up of 13 amino acids. The CDR3 DNA follows: TGTGCCAGCAGTACAACCCGTGGAAACACCATATATTTT. It yields the protein CASSTTRGNTIYF.

This clonotype was found a few times. The chain links TRBV15 to TRBJ2-7; D possibly uses TRBD1 or TRBD2 (5 bases each). V shed 0 bases and J shed 5 bases, with 17 bases lying between them. The CDR3 runs to 16 residues. Germline V CDR1 and CDR2: LNHNV, YYDKDF (reference sequence). CDR3: CATSRDLGPPANEQYF. CDR3 coding DNA: TGTGCCACCAGCAGAGATCTGGGACCCCCCGCGAACGAGCAGTACTTC.

The J gene is TRBJ2-5, the V gene TRBV7-3; TRBD2 is a possible D gene (5 bases). In germline, CDR1 is SGHTA, CDR2 FQGTGA. V gave up 5 bases and J gave up 3 bases, with 16 bases separating them. This CDR3 is built from 15 residues. The CDR3 DNA reads as TGTGCCAGCAGCCAGAGGAAGGACTCGAAAGAGACCCAGTACTTC. Translation gives CASSQRKDSKETQYF.

As to this clonotype: This may arise from a read error, as a much more abundant clone is one base away. The chain employs TRBV4-1 and TRBJ2-7, with D perhaps TRBD1 (6 bases). This CDR3 is 16 amino acids long. Germline V gene data show CDR1 as MGHRA and CDR2 as YSYEKL. Between the trimmed V and J ends, which lost 1 base and 1 base, there was a span of 14 bases. In nucleotides, the CDR3 is TGCGCCAGCAGCCAAGCCGGGCAGGGGCGGTCCTACGAGCAGTACTTC. The encoded protein is CASSQAGQGRSYEQYF.

This clonotype was seen many times. The rearrangement joins TRBV28 to TRBJ2-7; either TRBD1 or TRBD2 may supply D (6 bases each). This CDR3 contains 19 residues. The germline CDR1 and CDR2 sequences are MDHEN and SYDVKM. V lost 2 bases and J lost 3, with 26 bases in between. For the CDR3, the DNA is TGTGCCAGCAGTTTAGGGGGCAGGGGACTTCCGGGGTCCGACTACGAGCAGTACTTC. The encoded protein is CASSLGGRGLPGSDYEQYF.

In this sample, this clonotype turned up a few times. This chain connects TRBV6-2 or TRBV6-3 to TRBJ2-7; 8 bases agree with TRBD2. CDR1 and CDR2 (germline): MNHEY, SVGEGT. After removal of 4 bases from V and 5 bases from J, the junction contained 10 bases not matched to a gene. The CDR3 covers 15 residues. The CDR3 is CASSWTPRGADEQYF. The CDR3, as DNA: TGTGCCAGCAGTTGGACCCCGCGGGGGGCCGACGAGCAGTACTTC.

This clonotype has more than one count but fewer than ten. The chain has TRBV19 and TRBJ2-7; tentative D call: TRBD2 (6 bases). Deletions cut 5 bases from V and 5 bases from J, with 13 bases between. Germline loops: CDR1 LNHDA, CDR2 SQIVND (reference sequence). The CDR3 is made up of 13 amino acids. The CDR3 nucleotides read TGTGCCAGTAGTCCAGGCGGGGACCACGAGCAGTACTTC. Translating gives CASSPGGDHEQYF.